What follows is one TCR beta chain and its context. It was CD45RO-negative cells, positively selected for CCR7, that made up naive CD8 cells, with terminally differentiated effector memory CD45RA+ cells excluded. At the deep level, the assay was run. Assay used: immunoSEQ multiplex PCR; TCRdb lists only in-frame clones, some missing. The table includes about 2 million clones, over 85% detected once. These data originate in a study of shared clonotypes between healthy human individuals. Trimming took 5 bases from V and 3 from J, leaving 13 bases between them. The V gene's germline CDR1 is LNHNV and CDR2 YYDKDF (reference sequence). The CDR3 consists of 15 residues.

This rearrangement joins TRBV15 to TRBJ1-4; tentatively, D is TRBD1 (6 bases). The specimen was naive CD8+ T cells sorted from blood. This TCR was recovered from a man aged 18 to 30 in good health. CDR3 nucleotide sequence: TGTGCCACCAGCGGACAGCCGTCACCTAATGAAAAACTGTTTTTT. Translating gives CATSGQPSPNEKLFF.